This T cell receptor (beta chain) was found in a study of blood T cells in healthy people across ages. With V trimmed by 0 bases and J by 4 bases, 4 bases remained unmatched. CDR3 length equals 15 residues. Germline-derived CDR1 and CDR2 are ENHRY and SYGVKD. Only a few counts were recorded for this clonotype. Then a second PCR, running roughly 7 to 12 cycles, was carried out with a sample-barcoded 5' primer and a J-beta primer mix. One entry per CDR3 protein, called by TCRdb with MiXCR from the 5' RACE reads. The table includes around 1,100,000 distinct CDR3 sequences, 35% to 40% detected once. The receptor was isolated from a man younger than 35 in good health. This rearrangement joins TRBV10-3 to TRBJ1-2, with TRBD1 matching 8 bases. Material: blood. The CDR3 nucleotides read TGTGCCATCAGTGAGTCAGGACAGGGCCTCTATGGCTACACCTTC. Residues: CAISESGQGLYGYTF.